A single T cell receptor (beta chain) is shown here with its context. Assay: immunoSEQ multiplex PCR; the TCRdb copy retains only in-frame clones and omits some. In the table there are fewer than 20,000 clones, about 70% of which are singletons. This sample is drawn from a study of somatic mutations in cytotoxic T cells in rheumatoid arthritis. V was clipped by 4 bases and J by 7 bases, with 14 bases between them. The V gene's germline CDR1 is MNHEY and CDR2 SMNVEV (reference sequence). This CDR3 spans 13 amino acids. The chain joins TRBV27 to TRBJ2-7; D might be TRBD1 (6 bases). The sample taken for sequencing was CD8+ T cells sorted from blood. The sequence was collected from an adult with rheumatoid arthritis. The CDR3 is CASSYGSQGEQYF. In DNA, the CDR3 is TGTGCCAGCAGTTACGGGTCCCAGGGGGAGCAGTACTTC.